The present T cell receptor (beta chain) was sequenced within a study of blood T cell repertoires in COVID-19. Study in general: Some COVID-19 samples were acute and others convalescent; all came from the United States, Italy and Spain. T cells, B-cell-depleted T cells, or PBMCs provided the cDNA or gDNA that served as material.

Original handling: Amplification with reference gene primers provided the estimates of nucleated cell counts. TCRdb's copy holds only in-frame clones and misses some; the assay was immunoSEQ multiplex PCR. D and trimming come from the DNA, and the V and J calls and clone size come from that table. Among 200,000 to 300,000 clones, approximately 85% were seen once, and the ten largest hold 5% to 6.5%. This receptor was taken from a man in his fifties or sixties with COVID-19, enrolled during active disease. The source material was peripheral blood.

Written as DNA, the CDR3 is TGTGCCTGGAGTGCGGGGACTATTGATGAGCAGTTCTTC. Encoded protein: CAWSAGTIDEQFF. The chain links TRBV30 to TRBJ2-1; 7 bases align to TRBD2. With V trimmed by 1 base and J by 8 bases, 5 bases remained unmatched. This CDR3 is 13 amino acids long. CDR1 and CDR2 from the germline V gene are GTSNPN and SVGIG (reference sequence).